The 12 T cell receptor beta chains below come from one sample, sequenced in a study of blood T cell repertoires in COVID-19. Profiled with immunoSEQ multiplex PCR; TCRdb holds only in-frame clones, not every one. The sample records approximately 260,000 clones, 65% to 80% being singletons. The sequenced sample consisted of peripheral blood. These receptors came from a woman aged 40 to 50 with active or convalescent COVID-19.

This rearrangement joins TRBV7-2 to TRBJ1-1; a possible D gene is TRBD1 (6 bases). Trimming removed 0 bases at V and 1 base at J, with 9 bases between. This CDR3 has 15 amino acids. Germline V gene sequence: CDR1 SGHTA, CDR2 FQGNSA. CDR3 in amino acids: CASSLAGHPNTEAFF. Here the CDR3 DNA reads TGTGCCAGCAGCTTAGCGGGACATCCGAACACTGAAGCTTTCTTT.

The chain combines TRBV5-4 with TRBJ1-5, with D possibly TRBD1 on 6 matching bases. V lost 2 bases, J lost 3 bases, and 9 bases lay in between. The CDR3 has 14 residues. Germline V gene sequence: CDR1 SGHNT, CDR2 YYREEE (reference sequence). The CDR3 reads CASSLQGPNQPQHF. The CDR3, as DNA: TGTGCCAGCAGCTTACAGGGACCCAATCAGCCCCAGCATTTT. Full variable domain (missing parts from reference TRBV5-4 and TRBJ1-5): ETGVTQSPTHLIKTRGQQVTLRCSSQSGHNTVSWYQQALGQGPQFIFQYYREEENGRGNFPPRFSGLQFPNYSSELNVNALELDDSALYLCASSLQGPNQPQHFGDGTRLSIL.

The chain employs TRBV25-1 and TRBJ2-2, with TRBD2 matching over 8 bases. V lost 4 bases to trimming and J lost 7 bases; unmatched junction nucleotides: 8. The CDR3 totals 15 residues. CDR1 and CDR2 (germline): MGHDK, SYGVNS. CDR3 protein: CASSGYSGMGGELFF. The DNA for the CDR3 is TGTGCCAGCAGTGGCTATAGCGGGATGGGCGGGGAGCTGTTTTTT.

This clone was detected a few times. V and J are TRBV11-2 and TRBJ2-7; TRBD2 is a possible D gene (5 bases). The V gene lost 7 bases and the J gene lost 1 base, with 14 bases spanning the gap. CDR3 length equals 14 residues. Germline CDR1 reads SGHAT; CDR2 reads FQNNGV. The CDR3 protein is CASTQGGWSYEQYF. The CDR3, as DNA: TGTGCCAGCACCCAAGGAGGATGGTCCTACGAGCAGTACTTC.

The chain employs TRBV6-1 and TRBJ1-2; weak D call: TRBD1 (6 bases). The CDR3 length is 15 residues. Germline V gene data show CDR1 as MNHNS and CDR2 as SASEGT. V shed 0 bases and J shed 4 bases, with 12 bases lying between them. Written as DNA, the CDR3 is TGTGCCAGCAGTGAAGCGGGGGCCCAGTTCTATGGCTACACCTTC. It translates to CASSEAGAQFYGYTF.

Comments on this clone: Different DNA sequences within this sample yield the same CDR3. The chain uses TRBV5-1 and TRBJ1-6; D uncertain. Germline CDR1 is SGHRS and CDR2 is YFSETQ. This CDR3 is built from 15 residues. V was clipped by 2 bases and J by 0 bases, with 6 bases between them. The CDR3 coding sequence is TGCGCCAGCAGCTTCCTAGACTCCTATAATTCACCCCTCCACTTT. This translates into CASSFLDSYNSPLHF.

This chain uses TRBV6-5 with TRBJ1-6; perhaps TRBD1 as D (5 bases). This CDR3 has 13 amino acids. Germline CDR1 MNHEY, CDR2 SVGAGI. Trimming stripped 8 bases from V and 8 bases from J, with 13 bases between. The DNA for the CDR3 is TGTGCCAGCGGGGGGGAACGCGATTCACCCCTCCACTTT. As protein: CASGGERDSPLHF.

The V gene is TRBV5-6, the J gene TRBJ1-5, with TRBD1 as a possible D gene (5 bases). The germline V gene encodes CDR1 SGHDT and CDR2 YYEEEE. The CDR3 extends over 12 amino acids. The germline V and J ends were trimmed by 3 bases and 13 bases, with 14 bases remaining between them. The CDR3 spells CASSSRTGLQHF. DNA of the CDR3: TGTGCCAGCAGCTCTAGGACGGGACTACAGCATTTT.

This clone was seen only once. This chain uses TRBV28 with TRBJ1-1, with D hard to call. Germline CDR1 reads MDHEN; CDR2 reads SYDVKM. V lost 7 bases, J lost 4 bases, and 13 bases lay in between. The CDR3 consists of 13 residues. In DNA, the CDR3 is TGTGCCAGCACTCGAGGGAGCTTCACTGAAGCTTTCTTT. Its protein is CASTRGSFTEAFF.

This clone was counted a single time. This chain joins TRBV6-5 and TRBJ1-2; D remains unclear. V dropped 6 bases and J dropped 7 bases, with 12 bases sitting between them. This CDR3 spans 12 amino acids. Germline lookup yields CDR1 MNHEY and CDR2 SVGAGI. For the CDR3, the DNA is TGTGCCAGCAGATCCACAGAAGGTGGCTACACCTTC. It codes for CASRSTEGGYTF.

This chain uses TRBV6-2 or TRBV6-3 with TRBJ1-5; D is unresolved. Germline V CDR1 and CDR2: MNHEY, SVGEGT. V was clipped by 3 bases and J by 0 bases, with 12 bases between them. The CDR3 is 16 amino acids. CDR3: CASSYDSGNSNQPQHF. CDR3 DNA sequence: TGTGCCAGCAGTTATGATTCGGGGAATAGCAATCAGCCCCAGCATTTT.

This chain connects TRBV27 to TRBJ1-6, with D possibly TRBD1 on 5 matching bases. Trimming shortened V by 10 bases and J by 0 bases, and 10 bases separated the two germline ends. CDR3 size: 14 residues. The germline gives CDR1 MNHEY, CDR2 SMNVEV (reference sequence). The CDR3, as DNA: TGTGCCACCAAAAGGGGCTCCTATAATTCACCCCTCCACTTT. It translates to CATKRGSYNSPLHF.